Each of the 10 T cell receptor beta chains below was sequenced from the same sample in a study of T cell changes during pregnancy in multiple sclerosis. The method was immunoSEQ multiplex PCR; TCRdb's version includes in-frame clones alone and lacks a portion of them. The sample consists of 35,000 to 40,000 clones, over 75% of them appearing once. This sample comprised CD4+ T cells from peripheral blood mononuclear cells, obtained before pregnancy. These TCRs come from a female donor with multiple sclerosis, enrolled in a pregnancy study.

The V gene is TRBV18, the J gene TRBJ2-7; possible D gene TRBD1, 7 bases. Trimming shortened V by 1 base and J by 6 bases, and 16 bases separated the two germline ends. CDR1 is KGHSH, CDR2 LQKENI, per germline. The CDR3 length is 15 residues. The CDR3 loop is CASSPRGGAGGEQYF. In nucleotides, the CDR3 is TGTGCCAGCTCACCACGCGGCGGGGCAGGGGGCGAGCAGTACTTC.

V usage is TRBV28 and J usage is TRBJ2-5, with D unclear. V lost 4 bases, J lost 5 bases, and 8 bases lay in between. The CDR3 covers 12 residues. Germline V gene lookup returns CDR1 MDHEN and CDR2 SYDVKM. The CDR3 DNA sequence: TGTGCCAGCAGTTCCTCCGGGGAGACCCAGTACTTC. Protein product: CASSSSGETQYF. Together with reference TRBV28 and TRBJ2-5, the CDR3 gives the full variable domain: DVKVTQSSRYLVKRTGEKVFLECVQDMDHENMFWYRQDPGLGLRLIYFSYDVKMKEKGDIPEGYSVSREKKERFSLILESASTNQTSMYLCASSSSGETQYFGPGTRLLVL.

The chain joins TRBV4-1 to TRBJ2-3; 10 bases fit TRBD2. The CDR3 runs to 16 residues. V lost 2 bases to trimming and J lost 6 bases; unmatched junction nucleotides: 8. Germline V lookup: CDR1 MGHRA, CDR2 YSYEKL. In DNA form, the CDR3 reads TGCGCCAGCAGCCAACGAGCGGGAGGGCCGGCGGATACGCAGTATTTT. Encoded protein: CASSQRAGGPADTQYF.

The rearrangement uses TRBV29-1 and TRBJ2-5; perhaps TRBD2 as D (6 bases). The V end was cut by 6 bases, the J end by 5 bases, with 19 bases between. Looked up from germline, CDR1 is SQVTM and CDR2 is ANQGSEA. The CDR3 totals 14 residues. The CDR3 loop is CSVTVPGTWETQYF. As DNA, the CDR3 is TGCAGCGTAACTGTTCCAGGGACTTGGGAGACCCAGTACTTC.

This clone was counted once. The rearrangement uses TRBV18 and TRBJ1-2; 12 bases fit TRBD1. The J segment lost 8 bases and the V segment lost 3 bases, leaving 10 bases of the junction unmatched. The CDR3 runs 16 residues. Germline values: CDR1 KGHSH, CDR2 LQKENI. The chain's CDR3 is CASSPAAGDRGRGYTF. CDR3 DNA: TGTGCCAGCTCACCCGCCGCGGGGGACAGGGGGCGAGGCTACACCTTC.

This clone was seen a few times. This sequence joins TRBV7-9 and TRBJ1-2, with 9 bases aligning to TRBD1. The length of the CDR3 is 12 residues. Germline CDR1 reads SEHNR; CDR2 reads FQNEAQ (reference sequence). V lost 8 bases and J lost 11; bases outside the gene matches: 9. CDR3 coding DNA: TGTGCCAGCCGCCGGGACAGGGTGGGATACACCTTC. It encodes CASRRDRVGYTF.

The chain recombines TRBV5-6 with TRBJ1-2, with D perhaps matching TRBD1 (5 bases). The V gene's germline CDR1 is SGHDT and CDR2 YYEEEE. V was pared by 8 bases and J by 0 bases, with 14 bases between. This CDR3 spans 14 amino acids. CDR3 coding DNA: TGTGCCAGTCGCTGGGGCCCTACTAACTATGGCTACACCTTC. Translated: CASRWGPTNYGYTF. The complete variable domain, with remaining parts taken from reference TRBV5-6 and TRBJ1-2, reads DAGVTQSPTHLIKTRGQQVTLRCSPKSGHDTVSWYQQALGQGPQFIFQYYEEEERQRGNFPDRFSGHQFPNYSSELNVNALLLGDSALYLCASRWGPTNYGYTFGSGTRLTVV.

A single count supports this clone. This chain links TRBV4-3 with TRBJ2-1, with 9 nucleotides matching TRBD2. J gave up 4 bases and V 0 bases, and 7 bases lay outside the gene matches. The CDR3 contains 17 residues. The V gene's germline CDR1 is LGHNA and CDR2 YSLEER. The CDR3 DNA is TGCGCCAGCAGCCAAGATAGAGGAGCGGGAGGATACAATGAGCAGTTCTTC. This translates into CASSQDRGAGGYNEQFF.

The chain joins TRBV7-9 to TRBJ2-1, with 11 bases that match TRBD2. The CDR3 runs to 17 residues. Germline CDR1 is SEHNR and CDR2 is FQNEAQ (reference sequence). V shed 5 bases and J 2 bases; nucleotides not matched to a gene: 8. For the CDR3, the DNA is TGTGCCAGCAGCCGCCCGTTAGCGGGAGGGGCCTACAATGAGCAGTTCTTC. Amino acid sequence: CASSRPLAGGAYNEQFF.

The CDR3 nucleotides are TGTGCCAGCAGTTTAAGGCAGGGCGGCTACACCTTC. It specifies CASSLRQGGYTF. The chain combines TRBV28 with TRBJ1-2; a weak D match, TRBD1 (5 bases). V was pared by 2 bases and J by 8 bases, with 9 bases between. Looked up from germline, CDR1 is MDHEN and CDR2 is SYDVKM. The CDR3 has 12 residues.